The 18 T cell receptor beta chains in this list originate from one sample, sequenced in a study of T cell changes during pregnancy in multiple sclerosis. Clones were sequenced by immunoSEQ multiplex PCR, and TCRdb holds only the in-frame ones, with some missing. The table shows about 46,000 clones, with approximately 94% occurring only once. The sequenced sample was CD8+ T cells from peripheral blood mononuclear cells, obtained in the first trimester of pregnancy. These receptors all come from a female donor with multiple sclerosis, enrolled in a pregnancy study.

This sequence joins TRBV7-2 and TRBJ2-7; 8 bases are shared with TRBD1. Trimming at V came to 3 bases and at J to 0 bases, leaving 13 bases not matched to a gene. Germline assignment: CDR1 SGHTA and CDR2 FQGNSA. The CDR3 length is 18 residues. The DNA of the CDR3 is TGTGCCAGCAGCTTGCAGGGGGCCGGAAGATATGTCTCCTACGAGCAGTACTTC. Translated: CASSLQGAGRYVSYEQYF. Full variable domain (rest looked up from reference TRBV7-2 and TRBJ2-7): GAGVSQSPSNKVTEKGKDVELRCDPISGHTALYWYRQSLGQGLEFLIYFQGNSAPDKSGLPSDRFSAERTGGSVSTLTIQRTQQEDSAVYLCASSLQGAGRYVSYEQYFGPGTRLTVT.

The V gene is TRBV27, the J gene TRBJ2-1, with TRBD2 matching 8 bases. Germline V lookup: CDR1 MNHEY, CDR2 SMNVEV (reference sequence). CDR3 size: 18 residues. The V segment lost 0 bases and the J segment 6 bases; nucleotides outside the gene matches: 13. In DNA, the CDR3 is TGTGCCAGCAGTTTATCGATCCGAGCAGCTAGCGGGCTCAATGAGCAGTTCTTC. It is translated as CASSLSIRAASGLNEQFF.

CDR3 nucleotides: TGTGCCAGCAGTCCGGGACAGGGTTATCAGCCCCAGCATTTT. It encodes CASSPGQGYQPQHF. This chain joins TRBV27 and TRBJ1-5; TRBD1 agrees at 9 bases. The trim removed 5 bases at V and 5 bases at J, leaving 4 bases unmatched. Germline CDR1 reads MNHEY; CDR2 reads SMNVEV (reference sequence). This CDR3 has 14 residues.

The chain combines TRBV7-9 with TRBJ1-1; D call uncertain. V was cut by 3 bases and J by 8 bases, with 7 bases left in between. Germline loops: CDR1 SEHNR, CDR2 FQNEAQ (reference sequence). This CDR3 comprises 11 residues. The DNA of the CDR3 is TGTGCCAGCAGCTTTACACAGGAAGCTTTCTTT. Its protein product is CASSFTQEAFF.

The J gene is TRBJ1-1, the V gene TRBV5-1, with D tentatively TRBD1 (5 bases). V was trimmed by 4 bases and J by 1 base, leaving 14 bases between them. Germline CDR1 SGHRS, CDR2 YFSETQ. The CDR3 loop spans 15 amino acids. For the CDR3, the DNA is TGCGCCAGCAGCCCAGTGACAGTAACGAACACTGAAGCTTTCTTT. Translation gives CASSPVTVTNTEAFF. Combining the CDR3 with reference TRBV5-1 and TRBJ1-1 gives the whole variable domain KAGVTQTPRYLIKTRGQQVTLSCSPISGHRSVSWYQQTPGQGLQFLFEYFSETQRNKGNFPGRFSGRQFSNSRSEMNVSTLELGDSALYLCASSPVTVTNTEAFFGQGTRLTVV.

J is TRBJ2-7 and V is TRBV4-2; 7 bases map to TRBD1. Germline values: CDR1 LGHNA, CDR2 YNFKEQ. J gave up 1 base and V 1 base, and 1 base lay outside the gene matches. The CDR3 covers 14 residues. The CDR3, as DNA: TGTGCCAGCAGCCAAGGGGGACAGTCCTACGAGCAGTACTTC. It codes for CASSQGGQSYEQYF.

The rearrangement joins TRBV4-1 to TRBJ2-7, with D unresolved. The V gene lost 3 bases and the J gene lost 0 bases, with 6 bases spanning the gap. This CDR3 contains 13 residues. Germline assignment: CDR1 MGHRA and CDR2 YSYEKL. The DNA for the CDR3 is TGCGCCAGCAGCCAGACACGCTCCTACGAGCAGTACTTC. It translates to CASSQTRSYEQYF.

CDR3 sequence reads: CARCTDDQETQYF. Here the CDR3 DNA reads TGTGCCAGATGTACAGATGATCAAGAGACCCAGTACTTC. The gene calls are TRBV7-3 and TRBJ2-5; D not certain. Germline values: CDR1 SGHTA, CDR2 FQGTGA. Between the trimmed V and J ends, which lost 9 bases and 2 bases, there was a span of 13 bases. This CDR3 has 13 amino acids.

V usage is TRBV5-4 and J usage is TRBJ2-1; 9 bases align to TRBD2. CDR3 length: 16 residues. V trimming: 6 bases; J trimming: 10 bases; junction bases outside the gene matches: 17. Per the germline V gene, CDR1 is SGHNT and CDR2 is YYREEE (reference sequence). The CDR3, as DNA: TGTGCCAGCAACAATGCCGTCGGCGGGAGGGCCCCGGAGCAGTTCTTC. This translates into CASNNAVGGRAPEQFF.

CDR3 sequence reads: CASSLDGALWGRAAFF. The CDR3 region has the DNA TGTGCCAGCAGCTTAGATGGAGCATTATGGGGCAGGGCCGCTTTCTTT. The J gene is TRBJ1-1, the V gene TRBV7-9; a possible D gene is TRBD1 (5 bases). The V end lost 1 base, the J end lost 11 bases, and 23 bases lay between the germline ends. Germline V gene data show CDR1 as SEHNR and CDR2 as FQNEAQ (reference sequence). This CDR3 has 16 amino acids.

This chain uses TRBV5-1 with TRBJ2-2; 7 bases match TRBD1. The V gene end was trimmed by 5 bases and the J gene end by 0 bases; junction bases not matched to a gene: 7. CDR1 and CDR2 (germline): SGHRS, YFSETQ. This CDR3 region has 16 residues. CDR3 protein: CASRPWDSPNTGELFF. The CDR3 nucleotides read TGCGCCAGCAGGCCCTGGGACAGCCCGAACACCGGGGAGCTGTTTTTT.

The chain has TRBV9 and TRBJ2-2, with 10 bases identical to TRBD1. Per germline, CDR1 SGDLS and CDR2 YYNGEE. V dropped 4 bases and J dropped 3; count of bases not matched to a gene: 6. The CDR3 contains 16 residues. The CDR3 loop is CASSPGTGVDTGELFF. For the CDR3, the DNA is TGTGCCAGCAGCCCAGGGACAGGGGTCGACACCGGGGAGCTGTTTTTT.

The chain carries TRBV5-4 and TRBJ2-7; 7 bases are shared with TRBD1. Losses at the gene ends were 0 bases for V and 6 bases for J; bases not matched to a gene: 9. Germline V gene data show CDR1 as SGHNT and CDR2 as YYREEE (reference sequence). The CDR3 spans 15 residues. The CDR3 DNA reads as TGTGCCAGCAGCTTGGCAGGGGGATATCAGATCGAGCAGTACTTC. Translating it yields CASSLAGGYQIEQYF.

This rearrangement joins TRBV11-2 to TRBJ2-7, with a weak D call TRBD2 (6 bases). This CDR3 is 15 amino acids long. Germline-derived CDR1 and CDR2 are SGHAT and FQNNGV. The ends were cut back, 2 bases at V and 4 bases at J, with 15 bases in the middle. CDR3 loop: CASSLTGGDLYEQYF. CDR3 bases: TGTGCCAGCAGCTTAACAGGCGGGGACCTTTACGAGCAGTACTTC.

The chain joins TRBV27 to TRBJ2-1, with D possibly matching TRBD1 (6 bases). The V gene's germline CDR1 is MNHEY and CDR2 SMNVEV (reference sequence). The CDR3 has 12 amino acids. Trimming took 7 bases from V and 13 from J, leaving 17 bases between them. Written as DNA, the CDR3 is TGTGCCAGCAAGGGAGAGTCGGGACATCAGTTCTTC. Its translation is CASKGESGHQFF.

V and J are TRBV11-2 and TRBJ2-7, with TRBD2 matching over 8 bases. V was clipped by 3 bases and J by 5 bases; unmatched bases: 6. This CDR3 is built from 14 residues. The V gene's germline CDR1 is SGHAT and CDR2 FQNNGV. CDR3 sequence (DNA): TGTGCCAGCAGCTTGAGCGGGAGTCCGGACGAGCAGTACTTC. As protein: CASSLSGSPDEQYF. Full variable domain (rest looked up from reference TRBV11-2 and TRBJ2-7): EAGVAQSPRYKIIEKRQSVAFWCNPISGHATLYWYQQILGQGPKLLIQFQNNGVVDDSQLPKDRFSAERLKGVDSTLKIQPAKLEDSAVYLCASSLSGSPDEQYFGPGTRLTVT.

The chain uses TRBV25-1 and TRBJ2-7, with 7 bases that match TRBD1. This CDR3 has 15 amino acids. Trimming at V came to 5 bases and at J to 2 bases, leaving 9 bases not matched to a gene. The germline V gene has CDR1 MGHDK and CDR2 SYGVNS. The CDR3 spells CASSSPAQGAYEQYF. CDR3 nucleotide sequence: TGTGCCAGCAGTTCCCCTGCCCAGGGGGCCTACGAGCAGTACTTC.

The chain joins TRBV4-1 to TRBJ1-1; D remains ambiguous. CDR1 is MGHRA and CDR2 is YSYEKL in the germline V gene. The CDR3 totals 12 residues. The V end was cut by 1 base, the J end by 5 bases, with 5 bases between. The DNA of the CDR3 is TGCGCCAGCAGCCAAGCCGGGACTGAAGCTTTCTTT. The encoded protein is CASSQAGTEAFF.